This T cell receptor (beta chain) was recovered during a study of shared clonotypes between healthy human individuals. The V gene lost 8 bases and the J gene lost 1 base, with 14 bases spanning the gap. The CDR3 is 14 amino acids. Per the germline V gene, CDR1 is MDHEN and CDR2 is SYDVKM. Naive CD8 isolation took CD45RO-negative cells positively selected for CCR7 and excluded terminally differentiated effector memory CD45RA+ cells. Points from the study as a whole: Estimated clonotype richness was generally higher in naive than memory subsets. Generation probabilities were higher for clonotypes shared across all four sorted-subset donors than for unshared ones.

For this clone: The target antigen is unknown.

Using around 180 ng DNA, some 30,000 T cell genomes, the sorted-subset replicate PCRs were run. Only in-frame clones appear in the TCRdb table, and some are missing; sequencing was by immunoSEQ multiplex PCR. This table holds more than 500,000 clones, roughly 95% found once. The receptor was derived from a woman aged 25-40 years in good health. This chain connects TRBV28 to TRBJ1-1; D remains ambiguous. Sequenced material: naive CD8+ T cells sorted from blood. The CDR3 DNA follows: TGTGCCAGCGGACCAAGATCTAAGAACACTGAAGCTTTCTTT. Translated: CASGPRSKNTEAFF. Drawing the rest from reference TRBV28 and TRBJ1-1, the complete variable domain is DVKVTQSSRYLVKRTGEKVFLECVQDMDHENMFWYRQDPGLGLRLIYFSYDVKMKEKGDIPEGYSVSREKKERFSLILESASTNQTSMYLCASGPRSKNTEAFFGQGTRLTVV.